The rows below give T cell receptor beta chains drawn from one sample of a study of blood T cell repertoires in COVID-19. The protocol was immunoSEQ multiplex PCR, while the TCRdb copy is restricted to in-frame clones and leaves out a portion. Seen here are about 40,000 clones, roughly 81% observed once, and the top ten hold around 15%. Material: peripheral blood. These receptors all stem from a human donor in a cohort sampled during active COVID-19. Each CDR3 is given with its conserved first and last residue. D genes are given only for firm matches. Size tells how often a clone was seen (once, few, many) or the class of an expanded clone, and some rows leave it out.

clone size,D gene,V gene,J gene,CDR3 protein,CDR3 DNA
NA,TRBD1,TRBV5-5,TRBJ1-1,CASTPGQGIGNTEAFF,TGTGCCAGCACCCCGGGACAGGGGATCGGGAACACTGAAGCTTTCTTT
NA,TRBD1,TRBV7-9,TRBJ1-6,CASSLRFSPGGNSPLHF,TGTGCCAGCAGCTTAAGGTTCAGTCCAGGGGGTAATTCACCCCTCCACTTT
NA,NA,TRBV4-2,TRBJ2-7,CASSPIGAYEQYF,TGTGCCAGCAGCCCGATCGGAGCGTACGAGCAGTACTTC
NA,NA,TRBV6-1,TRBJ2-7,CASSAPSSYEQYF,TGTGCCAGCAGTGCCCCCAGTTCCTACGAGCAGTACTTC
NA,NA,TRBV19,TRBJ2-7,CASSMGAVSYEQYF,TGTGCCAGTAGTATGGGGGCCGTCTCCTACGAGCAGTACTTC
NA,NA,TRBV9,TRBJ2-2,CASSGAFSGELFF,TGTGCCAGCAGCGGGGCCTTCTCCGGGGAGCTGTTTTTT
NA,NA,TRBV2,TRBJ2-3,CASSLDIPQYF,TGTGCCAGCAGTCTTGACATCCCGCAGTATTTT
NA,NA,TRBV2,TRBJ2-7,CASSEAQDSYEQYF,TGTGCCAGCAGTGAAGCCCAGGACAGTTACGAGCAGTACTTC
NA,TRBD1,TRBV6-7,TRBJ2-4,CASRIQGSKNIQYF,TGTGCCAGCAGGATACAGGGGTCCAAAAACATTCAGTACTTC
once,TRBD2,TRBV7-2,TRBJ2-7,CASSLGGTSGGLEQYF,TGTGCCAGCAGCTTAGGGGGGACTAGCGGGGGCCTGGAGCAGTACTTC
NA,TRBD2,TRBV5-1,TRBJ2-3,CASFGRGGADTQYF,TGCGCCAGCTTCGGGCGGGGGGGCGCAGATACGCAGTATTTT
NA,TRBD1,TRBV7-2,TRBJ2-5,CASSPRTGPQGTQYF,TGTGCCAGCAGCCCCAGGACAGGGCCCCAGGGGACCCAGTACTTC
NA,NA,TRBV5-4,TRBJ2-7,CASSLIIGTVVGYEQYF,TGTGCCAGCAGCTTGATAATAGGCACAGTAGTAGGCTACGAGCAGTACTTC
few,NA,TRBV3-1/TRBV3-2,TRBJ2-7,CASSAKWARPTYEQYF,TGTGCCAGCAGCGCAAAATGGGCTCGTCCCACCTACGAGCAGTACTTC
NA,TRBD2,TRBV10-1,TRBJ2-1,CASSGSGGANEQFF,TGCGCCAGCAGTGGCAGCGGGGGGGCTAATGAGCAGTTCTTC
NA,TRBD2,TRBV19,TRBJ2-1,CASSYPGLAGGPGDNEQFF,TGTGCCAGTAGTTACCCGGGACTAGCGGGGGGGCCGGGAGACAATGAGCAGTTCTTC
NA,TRBD1,TRBV24-1,TRBJ2-2,CATSDSRTGSTGELFF,TGTGCCACCAGTGATTCTCGGACAGGGTCGACCGGGGAGCTGTTTTTT
NA,NA,TRBV20-1,TRBJ2-5,CSAWTRETQYF,TGCAGTGCTTGGACTCGAGAGACCCAGTACTTC
NA,TRBD2,TRBV4-1,TRBJ2-3,CASSQALAGATDTQYF,TGCGCCAGCAGCCAAGCCCTAGCGGGGGCCACAGATACGCAGTATTTT
NA,TRBD1,TRBV3-1/TRBV3-2,TRBJ2-7,CAIGQGHEQYF,TGTGCCATAGGACAGGGCCACGAGCAGTACTTC
NA,NA,TRBV5-6,TRBJ1-6,CASSLGQDLSALHF,TGTGCCAGCAGCTTGGGTCAGGATCTTTCAGCCCTCCACTTT
NA,NA,TRBV9,TRBJ2-3,CASSRRGSTDTQYF,TGTGCCAGCAGCCGTCGGGGGTCGACAGATACGCAGTATTTT
NA,NA,TRBV6-5,TRBJ2-2,CASRLETGVAGELFF,TGTGCCAGCAGGCTTGAGACGGGGGTCGCCGGGGAGCTGTTTTTT
NA,NA,TRBV3-1/TRBV3-2,TRBJ1-3,CASSYQLGQHTIYF,TGTGCCAGCAGCTATCAACTGGGACAACACACCATATATTTT
NA,NA,TRBV5-1,TRBJ1-1,CASSFGGADTEAFF,TGCGCCAGCAGCTTCGGGGGGGCGGACACTGAAGCTTTCTTT
NA,NA,TRBV3-1/TRBV3-2,TRBJ1-3,CASSLRRGNTIYF,TGTGCCAGCAGCCTACGCCGGGGAAACACCATATATTTT
NA,TRBD2,TRBV9,TRBJ2-7,CASSVDAAGGTFQQYF,TGTGCCAGCAGCGTAGATGCGGCGGGGGGTACGTTTCAGCAGTACTTC
NA,NA,TRBV6-1,TRBJ1-1,CASSEEGRGEAFF,TGTGCCAGCAGTGAAGAAGGGAGGGGGGAAGCTTTCTTT
NA,TRBD2,TRBV19,TRBJ2-1,CATNFQRGDNEQFF,TGTGCCACCAATTTTCAGCGGGGGGACAATGAGCAGTTCTTC
NA,NA,TRBV11-2,TRBJ1-1,CASSWTANTEAFF,TGTGCCAGCAGCTGGACAGCGAACACTGAAGCTTTCTTT
few,NA,TRBV7-8,TRBJ2-5,CASSLNVAQETQYF,TGTGCCAGCAGCTTAAATGTGGCTCAAGAGACCCAGTACTTC
NA,NA,TRBV3-1/TRBV3-2,TRBJ2-3,CASSQDRRTSTDTQYF,TGTGCCAGCAGCCAAGATAGGCGGACTAGCACAGATACGCAGTATTTT
NA,TRBD1,TRBV4-1,TRBJ1-5,CASSQAGGDQPQHF,TGCGCCAGCAGCCAAGCAGGGGGCGATCAGCCCCAGCATTTT
NA,TRBD1,TRBV18,TRBJ2-3,CASSPPGTGGRTDTQYF,TGTGCCAGCTCACCGCCGGGAACAGGGGGGCGGACAGATACGCAGTATTTT
NA,TRBD2,TRBV19,TRBJ2-1,CASSIGGGSSYNEQFF,TGTGCCAGTAGTATAGGGGGCGGGAGCTCCTACAATGAGCAGTTCTTC
NA,TRBD2,TRBV5-5,TRBJ2-7,CASISLLGGTYEQYF,TGTGCCAGCATCTCCTTGCTGGGAGGGACGTACGAGCAGTACTTC
once,NA,TRBV5-1,TRBJ2-1,CASSLQGRYNEQFF,TGCGCCAGCAGCTTGCAGGGCAGATACAATGAGCAGTTCTTC
NA,TRBD2,TRBV4-2,TRBJ2-1,CASSQARTSGGANEQFF,TGTGCCAGCAGCCAAGCACGGACTAGCGGGGGGGCCAATGAGCAGTTCTTC